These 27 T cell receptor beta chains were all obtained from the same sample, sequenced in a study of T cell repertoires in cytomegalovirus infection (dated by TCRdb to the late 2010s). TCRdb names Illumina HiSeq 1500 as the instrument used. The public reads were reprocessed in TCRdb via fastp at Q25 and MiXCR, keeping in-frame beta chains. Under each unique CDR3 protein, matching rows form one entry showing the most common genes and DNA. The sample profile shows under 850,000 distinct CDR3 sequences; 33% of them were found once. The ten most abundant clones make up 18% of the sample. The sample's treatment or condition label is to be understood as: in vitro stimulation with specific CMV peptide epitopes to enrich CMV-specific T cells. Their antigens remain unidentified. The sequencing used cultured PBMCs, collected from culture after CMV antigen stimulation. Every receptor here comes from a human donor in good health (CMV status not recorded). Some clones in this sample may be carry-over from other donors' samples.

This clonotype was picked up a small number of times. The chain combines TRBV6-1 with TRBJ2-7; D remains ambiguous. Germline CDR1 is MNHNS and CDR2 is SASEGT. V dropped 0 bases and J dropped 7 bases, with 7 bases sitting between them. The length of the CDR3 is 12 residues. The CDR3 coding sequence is TGTGCCAGCAGTGAAGCATACTTGGAGCAGTACTTC. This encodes CASSEAYLEQYF.

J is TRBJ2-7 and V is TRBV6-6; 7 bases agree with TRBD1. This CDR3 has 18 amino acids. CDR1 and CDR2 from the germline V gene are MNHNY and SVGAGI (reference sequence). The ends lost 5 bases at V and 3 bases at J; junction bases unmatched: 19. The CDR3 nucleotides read TGTGCCAGCAGTCCCAGGGGCGCCGTACCGGGACAGTACTACGAGCAGTACTTC. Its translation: CASSPRGAVPGQYYEQYF.

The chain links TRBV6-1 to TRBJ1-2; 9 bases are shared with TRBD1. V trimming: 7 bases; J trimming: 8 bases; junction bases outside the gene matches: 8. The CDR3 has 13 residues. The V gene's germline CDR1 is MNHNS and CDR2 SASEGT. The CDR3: CASTPPGTGGYTF. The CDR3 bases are TGTGCCAGCACCCCCCCTGGGACAGGGGGCTACACCTTC.

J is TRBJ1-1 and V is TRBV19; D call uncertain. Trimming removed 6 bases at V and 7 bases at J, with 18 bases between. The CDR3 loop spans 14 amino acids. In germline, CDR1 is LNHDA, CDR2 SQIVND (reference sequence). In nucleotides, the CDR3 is TGTGCCAGTAGACAAAGAACGGAGTCCGGTGAAGCTTTCTTT. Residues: CASRQRTESGEAFF. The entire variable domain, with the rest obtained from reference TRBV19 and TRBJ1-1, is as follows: DGGITQSPKYLFRKEGQNVTLSCEQNLNHDAMYWYRQDPGQGLRLIYYSQIVNDFQKGDIAEGYSVSREKKESFPLTVTSAQKNPTAFYLCASRQRTESGEAFFGQGTRLTVV.

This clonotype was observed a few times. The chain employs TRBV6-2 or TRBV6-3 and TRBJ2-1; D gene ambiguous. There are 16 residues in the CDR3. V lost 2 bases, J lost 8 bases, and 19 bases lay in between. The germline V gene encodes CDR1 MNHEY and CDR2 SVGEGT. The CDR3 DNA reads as TGTGCCAGCAGTTACCCATTGGGATTAGAGGCTGATGAGCAGTTCTTC. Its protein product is CASSYPLGLEADEQFF.

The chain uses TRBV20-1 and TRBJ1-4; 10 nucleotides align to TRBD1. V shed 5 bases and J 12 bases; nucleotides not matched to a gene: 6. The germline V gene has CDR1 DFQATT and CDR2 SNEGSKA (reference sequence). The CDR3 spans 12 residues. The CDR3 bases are TGCAGTGCTTTGGACAGGGGGTATGAACTGTTTTTT. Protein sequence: CSALDRGYELFF.

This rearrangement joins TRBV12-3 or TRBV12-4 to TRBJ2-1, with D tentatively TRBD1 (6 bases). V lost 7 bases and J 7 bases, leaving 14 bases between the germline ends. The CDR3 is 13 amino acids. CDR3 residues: CASISTGPNEQFF. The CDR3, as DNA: TGTGCCAGCATCTCGACAGGTCCGAATGAGCAGTTCTTC.

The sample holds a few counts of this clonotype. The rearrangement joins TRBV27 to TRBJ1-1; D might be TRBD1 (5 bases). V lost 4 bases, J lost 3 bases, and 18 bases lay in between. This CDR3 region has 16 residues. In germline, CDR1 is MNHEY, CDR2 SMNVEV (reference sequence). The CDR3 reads CASSYRTPVVDTEAFF. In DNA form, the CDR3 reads TGTGCCAGCAGTTACAGGACCCCGGTGGTGGACACTGAAGCTTTCTTT.

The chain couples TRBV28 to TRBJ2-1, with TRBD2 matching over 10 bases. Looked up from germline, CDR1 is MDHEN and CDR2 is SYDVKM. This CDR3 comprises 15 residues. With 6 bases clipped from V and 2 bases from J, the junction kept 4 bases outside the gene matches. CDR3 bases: TGTGCCAGCAGGACTCTAGCGGGGGCCTACAATGAGCAGTTCTTC. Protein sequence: CASRTLAGAYNEQFF.

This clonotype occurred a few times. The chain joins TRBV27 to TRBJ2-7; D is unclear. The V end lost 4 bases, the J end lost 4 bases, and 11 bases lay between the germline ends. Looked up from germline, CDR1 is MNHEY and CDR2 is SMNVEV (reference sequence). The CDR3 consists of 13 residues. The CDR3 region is CASSSAQPYEQYF. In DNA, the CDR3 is TGTGCCAGCAGTTCGGCGCAGCCGTACGAGCAGTACTTC.

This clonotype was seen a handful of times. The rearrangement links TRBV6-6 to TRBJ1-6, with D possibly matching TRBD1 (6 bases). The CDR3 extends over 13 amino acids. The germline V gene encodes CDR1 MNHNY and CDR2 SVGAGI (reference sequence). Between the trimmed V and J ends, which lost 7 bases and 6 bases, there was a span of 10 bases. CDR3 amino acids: CASKRGANSPLHF. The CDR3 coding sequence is TGTGCCAGCAAGCGGGGGGCTAATTCACCCCTCCACTTT.

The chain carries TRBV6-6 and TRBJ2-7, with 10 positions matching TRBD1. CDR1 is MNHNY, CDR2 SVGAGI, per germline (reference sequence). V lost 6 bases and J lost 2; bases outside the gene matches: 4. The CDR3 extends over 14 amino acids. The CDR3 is CASSGGQGTYEQYF. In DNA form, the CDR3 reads TGTGCCAGCAGCGGGGGACAGGGGACCTACGAGCAGTACTTC.

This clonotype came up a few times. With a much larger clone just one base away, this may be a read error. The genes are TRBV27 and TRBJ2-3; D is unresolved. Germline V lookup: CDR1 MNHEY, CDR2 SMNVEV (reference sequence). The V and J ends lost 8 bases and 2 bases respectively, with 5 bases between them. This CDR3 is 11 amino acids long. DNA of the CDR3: TGTGCCAGCGGGTACACAGATACGCAGTATTTT. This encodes CASGYTDTQYF.

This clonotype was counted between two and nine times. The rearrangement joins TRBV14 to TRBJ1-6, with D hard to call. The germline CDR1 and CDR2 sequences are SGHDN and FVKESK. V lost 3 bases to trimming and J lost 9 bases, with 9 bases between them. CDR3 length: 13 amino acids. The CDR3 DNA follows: TGTGCCAGCAGCCAGCAGAGGCCTTCACCCCTCCACTTT. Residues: CASSQQRPSPLHF.

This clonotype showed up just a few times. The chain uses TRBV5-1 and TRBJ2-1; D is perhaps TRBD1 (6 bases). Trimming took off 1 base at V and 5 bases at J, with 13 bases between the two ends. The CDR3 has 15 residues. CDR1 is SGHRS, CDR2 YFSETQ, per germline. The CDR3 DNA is TGCGCCAGCAGCTTGTATTCCAGGACAGACAATGAGCAGTTCTTC. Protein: CASSLYSRTDNEQFF.

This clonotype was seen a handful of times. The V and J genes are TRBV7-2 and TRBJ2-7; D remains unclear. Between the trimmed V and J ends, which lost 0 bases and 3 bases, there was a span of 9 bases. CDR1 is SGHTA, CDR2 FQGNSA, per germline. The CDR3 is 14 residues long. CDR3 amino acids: CASSLAIGNYEQYF. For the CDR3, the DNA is TGTGCCAGCAGCTTAGCGATTGGGAACTACGAGCAGTACTTC.

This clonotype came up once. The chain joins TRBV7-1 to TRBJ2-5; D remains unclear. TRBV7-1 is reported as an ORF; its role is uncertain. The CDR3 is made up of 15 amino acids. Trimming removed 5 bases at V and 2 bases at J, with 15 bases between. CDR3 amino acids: CASSLGGKTQETQYF. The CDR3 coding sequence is TGTGCCAGCAGCCTCGGTGGCAAGACTCAAGAGACCCAGTACTTC.

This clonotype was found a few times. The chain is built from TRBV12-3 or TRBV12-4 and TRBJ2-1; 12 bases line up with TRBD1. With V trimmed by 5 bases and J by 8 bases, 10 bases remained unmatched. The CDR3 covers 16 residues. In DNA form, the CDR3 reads TGTGCCAGCAGTGACCGCGGGACAGGGGGCTCAGATGAGCAGTTCTTC. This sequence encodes CASSDRGTGGSDEQFF.

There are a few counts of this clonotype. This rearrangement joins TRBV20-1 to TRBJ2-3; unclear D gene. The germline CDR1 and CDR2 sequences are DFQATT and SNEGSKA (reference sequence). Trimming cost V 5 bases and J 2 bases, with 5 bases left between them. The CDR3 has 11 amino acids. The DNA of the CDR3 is TGCAGTGCTCGATACACAGATACGCAGTATTTT. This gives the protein CSARYTDTQYF.

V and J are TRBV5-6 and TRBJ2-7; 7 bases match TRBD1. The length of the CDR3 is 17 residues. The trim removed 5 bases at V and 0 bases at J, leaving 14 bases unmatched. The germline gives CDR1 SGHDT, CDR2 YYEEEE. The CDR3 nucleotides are TGTGCCAGCAGTCGGACCCGAGGGGGCTACCTCTCCTACGAGCAGTACTTC. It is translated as CASSRTRGGYLSYEQYF.

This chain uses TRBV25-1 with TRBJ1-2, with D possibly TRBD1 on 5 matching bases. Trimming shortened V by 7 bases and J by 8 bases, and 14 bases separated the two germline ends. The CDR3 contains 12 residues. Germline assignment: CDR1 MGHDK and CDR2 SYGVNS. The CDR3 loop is CASTGGVRGYTF. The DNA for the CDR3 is TGTGCCAGCACCGGAGGGGTGAGAGGCTACACCTTC.

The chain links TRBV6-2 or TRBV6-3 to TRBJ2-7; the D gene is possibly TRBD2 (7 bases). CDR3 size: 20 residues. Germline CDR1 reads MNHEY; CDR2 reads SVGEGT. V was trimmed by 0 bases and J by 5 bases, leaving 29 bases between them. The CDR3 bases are TGTGCCAGCAGTTACTCTTCTCGATCTGTGAGGGGGGGAGTTACCGACGAGCAGTACTTC. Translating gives CASSYSSRSVRGGVTDEQYF.

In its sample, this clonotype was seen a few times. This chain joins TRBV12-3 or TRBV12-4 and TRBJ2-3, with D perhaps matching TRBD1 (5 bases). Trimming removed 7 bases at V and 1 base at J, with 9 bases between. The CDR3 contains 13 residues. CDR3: CASTPGRTDTQYF. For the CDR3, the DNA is TGTGCCAGCACCCCAGGGCGCACAGATACGCAGTATTTT.

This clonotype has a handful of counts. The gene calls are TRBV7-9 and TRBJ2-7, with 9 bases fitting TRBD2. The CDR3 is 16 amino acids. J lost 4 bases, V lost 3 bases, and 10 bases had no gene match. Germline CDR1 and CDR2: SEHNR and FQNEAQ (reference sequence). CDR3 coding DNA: TGTGCCAGCAGCTTGAGTGTGGGACTAGCTTTATACGAGCAGTACTTC. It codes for CASSLSVGLALYEQYF.

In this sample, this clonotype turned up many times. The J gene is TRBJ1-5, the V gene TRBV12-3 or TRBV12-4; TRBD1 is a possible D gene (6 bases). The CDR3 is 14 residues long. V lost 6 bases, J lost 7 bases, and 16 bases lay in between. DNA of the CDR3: TGTGCCAGCAGCCCAGAACAGGGAATACAGCCCCAGCATTTT. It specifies CASSPEQGIQPQHF.

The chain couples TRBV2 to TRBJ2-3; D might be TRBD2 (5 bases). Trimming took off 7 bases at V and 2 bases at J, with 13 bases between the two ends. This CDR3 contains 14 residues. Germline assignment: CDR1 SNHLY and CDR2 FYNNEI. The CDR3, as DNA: TGTGCCAGCAATGTTGAGCGGTCCACAGATACGCAGTATTTT. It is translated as CASNVERSTDTQYF.

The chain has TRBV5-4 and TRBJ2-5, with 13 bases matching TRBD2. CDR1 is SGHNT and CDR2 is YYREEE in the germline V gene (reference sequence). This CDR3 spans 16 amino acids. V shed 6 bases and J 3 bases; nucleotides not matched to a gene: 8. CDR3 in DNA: TGTGCCAGCAACCCGGGACTAGCGGGAAAAAAAGAGACCCAGTACTTC. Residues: CASNPGLAGKKETQYF.